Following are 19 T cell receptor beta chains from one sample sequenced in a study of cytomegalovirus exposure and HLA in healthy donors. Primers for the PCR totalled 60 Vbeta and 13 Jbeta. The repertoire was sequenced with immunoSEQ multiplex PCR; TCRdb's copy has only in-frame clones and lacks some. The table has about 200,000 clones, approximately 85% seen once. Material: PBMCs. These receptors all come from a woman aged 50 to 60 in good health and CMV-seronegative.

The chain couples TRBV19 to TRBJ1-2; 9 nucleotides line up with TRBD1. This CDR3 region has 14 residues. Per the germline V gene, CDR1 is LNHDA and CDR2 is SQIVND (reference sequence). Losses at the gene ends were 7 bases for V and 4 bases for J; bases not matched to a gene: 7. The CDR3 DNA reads TGTGCCAGTAATCGGGGACAGGGAATCTATGGCTACACCTTC. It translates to CASNRGQGIYGYTF.

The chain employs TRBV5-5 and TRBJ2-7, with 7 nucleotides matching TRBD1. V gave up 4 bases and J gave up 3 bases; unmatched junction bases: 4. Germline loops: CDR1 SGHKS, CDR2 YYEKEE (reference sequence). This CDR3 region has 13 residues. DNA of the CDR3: TGTGCCAGCAGCCTTGGGACAGACTACGAGCAGTACTTC. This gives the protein CASSLGTDYEQYF.

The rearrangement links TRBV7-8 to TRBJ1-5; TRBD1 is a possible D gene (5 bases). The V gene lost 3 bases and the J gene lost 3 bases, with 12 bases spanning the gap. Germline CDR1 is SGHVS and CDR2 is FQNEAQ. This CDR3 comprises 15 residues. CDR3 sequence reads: CASSLSRADNQPQHF. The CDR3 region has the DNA TGTGCCAGCAGCTTGTCCAGGGCGGACAATCAGCCCCAGCATTTT.

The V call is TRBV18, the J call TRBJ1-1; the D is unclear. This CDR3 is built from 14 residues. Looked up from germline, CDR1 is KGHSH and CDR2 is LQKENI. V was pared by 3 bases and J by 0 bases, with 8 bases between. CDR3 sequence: CASSPRELNTEAFF. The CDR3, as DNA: TGTGCCAGCTCACCGCGGGAACTGAACACTGAAGCTTTCTTT.

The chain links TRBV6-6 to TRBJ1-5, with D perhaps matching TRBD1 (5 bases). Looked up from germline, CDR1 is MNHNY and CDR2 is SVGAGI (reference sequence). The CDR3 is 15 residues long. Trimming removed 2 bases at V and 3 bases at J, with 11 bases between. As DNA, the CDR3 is TGTGCCAGCAGTTACGGCGCAGGGCACAATCAGCCCCAGCATTTT. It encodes CASSYGAGHNQPQHF.

CDR3 region: CASSLEGTATNEKLFF. CDR3 sequence (DNA): TGTGCCAGCAGTTTGGAGGGGACAGCAACTAATGAAAAACTGTTTTTT. This chain uses TRBV28 with TRBJ1-4, with 7 bases fitting TRBD1. Germline V gives CDR1 MDHEN, CDR2 SYDVKM. J lost 0 bases, V lost 3 bases, and 4 bases had no gene match. The CDR3 runs 16 residues. Complete variable domain (other parts from reference TRBV28 and TRBJ1-4): DVKVTQSSRYLVKRTGEKVFLECVQDMDHENMFWYRQDPGLGLRLIYFSYDVKMKEKGDIPEGYSVSREKKERFSLILESASTNQTSMYLCASSLEGTATNEKLFFGSGTQLSVL.

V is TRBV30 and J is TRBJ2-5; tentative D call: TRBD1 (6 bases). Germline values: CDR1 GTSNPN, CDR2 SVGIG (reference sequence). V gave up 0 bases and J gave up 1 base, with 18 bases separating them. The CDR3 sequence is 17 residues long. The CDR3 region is CAWSVPITLGAQETQYF. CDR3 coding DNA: TGTGCCTGGAGTGTCCCTATAACTCTGGGGGCCCAAGAGACCCAGTACTTC.

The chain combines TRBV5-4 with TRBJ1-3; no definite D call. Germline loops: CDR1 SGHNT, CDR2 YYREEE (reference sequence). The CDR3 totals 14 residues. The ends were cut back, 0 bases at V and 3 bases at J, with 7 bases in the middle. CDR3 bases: TGTGCCAGCAGCTTGGGACTCTATGGAAACACCATATATTTT. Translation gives CASSLGLYGNTIYF.

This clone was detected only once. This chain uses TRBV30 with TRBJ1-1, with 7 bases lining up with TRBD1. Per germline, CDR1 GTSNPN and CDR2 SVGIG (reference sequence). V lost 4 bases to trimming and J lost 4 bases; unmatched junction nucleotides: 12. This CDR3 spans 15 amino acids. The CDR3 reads CAWKGARQGSTEAFF. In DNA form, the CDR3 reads TGTGCCTGGAAGGGGGCCAGACAGGGCAGCACTGAAGCTTTCTTT.

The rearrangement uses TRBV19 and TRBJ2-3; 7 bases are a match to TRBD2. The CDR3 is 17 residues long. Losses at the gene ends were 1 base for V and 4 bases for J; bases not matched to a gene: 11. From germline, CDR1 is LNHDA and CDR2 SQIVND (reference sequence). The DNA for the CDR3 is TGTGCCAGTAGTATAGGGGTTGGGAGGGCCAATTCAGATACGCAGTATTTT. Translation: CASSIGVGRANSDTQYF.

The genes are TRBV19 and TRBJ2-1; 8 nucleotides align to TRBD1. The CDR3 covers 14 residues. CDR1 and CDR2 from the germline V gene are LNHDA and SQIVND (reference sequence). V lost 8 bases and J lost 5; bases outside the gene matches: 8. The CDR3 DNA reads TGTGCCAGTGGGAACAGGGGGTCAAACAATGAGCAGTTCTTC. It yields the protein CASGNRGSNNEQFF.

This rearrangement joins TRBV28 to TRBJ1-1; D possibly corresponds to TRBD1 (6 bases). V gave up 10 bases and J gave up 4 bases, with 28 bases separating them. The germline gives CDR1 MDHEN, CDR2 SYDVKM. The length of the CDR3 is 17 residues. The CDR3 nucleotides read TGTGCCACCTCGCTGTTAGTGCAGGGGCCGGGGGGCACTGAAGCTTTCTTT. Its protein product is CATSLLVQGPGGTEAFF.

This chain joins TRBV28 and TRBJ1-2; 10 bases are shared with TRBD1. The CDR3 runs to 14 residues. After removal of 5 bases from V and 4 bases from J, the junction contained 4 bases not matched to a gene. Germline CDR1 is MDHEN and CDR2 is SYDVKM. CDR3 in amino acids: CASSRGQGRYGYTF. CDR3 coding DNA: TGTGCCAGCAGTAGGGGACAGGGGCGCTATGGCTACACCTTC.

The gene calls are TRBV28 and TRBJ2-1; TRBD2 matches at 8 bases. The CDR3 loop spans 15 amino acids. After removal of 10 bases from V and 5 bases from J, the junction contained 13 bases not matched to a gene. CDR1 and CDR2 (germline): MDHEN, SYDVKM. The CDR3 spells CATTIGVAGNNEQFF. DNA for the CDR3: TGTGCCACCACGATAGGGGTAGCGGGAAACAATGAGCAGTTCTTC. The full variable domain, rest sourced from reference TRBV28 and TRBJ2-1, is DVKVTQSSRYLVKRTGEKVFLECVQDMDHENMFWYRQDPGLGLRLIYFSYDVKMKEKGDIPEGYSVSREKKERFSLILESASTNQTSMYLCATTIGVAGNNEQFFGPGTRLTVL.

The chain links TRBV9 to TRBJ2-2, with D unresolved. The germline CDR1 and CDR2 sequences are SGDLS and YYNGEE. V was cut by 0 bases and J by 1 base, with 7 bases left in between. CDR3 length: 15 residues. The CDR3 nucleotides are TGTGCCAGCAGCGTAGTCAGCGTGAACACCGGGGAGCTGTTTTTT. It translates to CASSVVSVNTGELFF.

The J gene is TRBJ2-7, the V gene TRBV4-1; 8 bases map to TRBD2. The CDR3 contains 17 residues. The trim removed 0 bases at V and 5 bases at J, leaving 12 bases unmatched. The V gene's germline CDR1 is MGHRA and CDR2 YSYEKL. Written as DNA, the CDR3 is TGCGCCAGCAGCCAAGATCCCGGGAGGGCCGGGGGGGACGAGCAGTACTTC. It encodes CASSQDPGRAGGDEQYF.

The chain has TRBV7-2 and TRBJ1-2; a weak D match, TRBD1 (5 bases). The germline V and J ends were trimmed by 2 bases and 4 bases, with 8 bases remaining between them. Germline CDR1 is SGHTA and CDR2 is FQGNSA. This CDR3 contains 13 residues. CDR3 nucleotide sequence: TGTGCCAGCAGCTTATGGACACTCTATGGCTACACCTTC. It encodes CASSLWTLYGYTF.

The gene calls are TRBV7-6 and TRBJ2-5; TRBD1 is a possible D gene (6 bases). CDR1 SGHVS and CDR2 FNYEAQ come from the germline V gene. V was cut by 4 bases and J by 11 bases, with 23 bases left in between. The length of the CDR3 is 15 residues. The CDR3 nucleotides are TGTGCCAGCAGCTCCCGGGACAAGGGCAAGTCGGAGCAGTACTTC. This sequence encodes CASSSRDKGKSEQYF.

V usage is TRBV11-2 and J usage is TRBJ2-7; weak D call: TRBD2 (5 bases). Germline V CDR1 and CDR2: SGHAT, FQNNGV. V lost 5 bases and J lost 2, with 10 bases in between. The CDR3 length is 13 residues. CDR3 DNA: TGTGCCAGCAGCCCACGAGGGCCCTACGAGCAGTACTTC. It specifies CASSPRGPYEQYF.